The TCR beta chain described here comes from a study of tumor and adjacent non-tumor tissue in lung cancer. Study-level information: Around 4 million productive TCRbeta reads were obtained per sample on average. Study conclusions and caveats: Normal lung showed higher cumulative top 100 clone frequency than tumor. Significantly higher TCR diversity was found in tumor than normal lung.

This clonotype was counted at least ten times. What it binds is unknown. Three rounds of nested PCR, following a modified ARM-PCR protocol, produced the TCRbeta library. TCRdb used MiXCR to reprocess the multiplex PCR reads, holding one entry per CDR3 protein. Among tens of thousands of distinct CDR3 sequences listed, about 72% were seen once. The template was RNA from unsorted bulk tissue. This CDR3 spans 13 amino acids. Germline V gene sequence: CDR1 MNHEY, CDR2 SVGEGT. Trimming cost V 7 bases and J 4 bases, with 11 bases left between them. Sequenced material: lung tumor tissue. The chain uses TRBV6-2 or TRBV6-3 and TRBJ2-1, with D hard to call. The origin of this receptor is a man between 60 and 70 years old with non-small cell lung cancer. DNA for the CDR3: TGTGCCAGCAACAGAGGCGGTTACAATGAGCAGTTCTTC. Translation gives CASNRGGYNEQFF.